These T cell receptor beta chains were read from a single sample in a study of esophageal squamous cell carcinoma under preoperative chemotherapy. TCRdb called the PCR reads again in MiXCR, with one record for every CDR3 protein. The profile shows more than 15,000 distinct CDR3 sequences, approximately 50% of them singletons. Sampling was performed from a patient given preoperative chemotherapy. The receptors were sampled from a human donor with esophageal squamous cell carcinoma. The donor label of this sample is uncertain. CDR3s include the opening cysteine and the closing phenylalanine or tryptophan. D genes are given only for firm matches. The listing skips clone size in some rows; elsewhere it reads once, few, many or a size class.

D: -; size: few; V: TRBV7-2; J: TRBJ2-7; DNA: TGTGCCAGCAGCTTAGTCCCATCCTACGAGCAGTACTTC; CDR3: CASSLVPSYEQYF
D: -; size: -; V: TRBV7-9; J: TRBJ2-5; DNA: TGTGCCAGCAGCCCGAGGGGTGAGCCTTTGAGCCAAGATACCCAGTACTTC; CDR3: CASSPRGEPLSQDTQYF
D: -; size: many; V: TRBV6-1; J: TRBJ1-3; DNA: TGTGCCAGCTCGGAGGAAGACTCTGGAAACACCATATATTTT; CDR3: CASSEEDSGNTIYF
D: -; size: medium-sized; V: TRBV11-1; J: TRBJ2-5; DNA: TGTGCCAGCAGCTTAATGTTGGCCGGGCAAGAGACCCAGTACTTC; CDR3: CASSLMLAGQETQYF
D: TRBD2; size: many; V: TRBV7-2; J: TRBJ2-7; DNA: TGTGCCAGCAGCCGTCGGGGGGGAGAGAGCTCCTACGAGCAGTACTTC; CDR3: CASSRRGGESSYEQYF
D: TRBD2; size: -; V: TRBV7-2; J: TRBJ2-5; DNA: TGTGCCAGCAGCGGCGGGAGTGGGGAGACCCAGTACTTC; CDR3: CASSGGSGETQYF
D: TRBD1; size: once; V: TRBV11-3; J: TRBJ2-4; DNA: TGTGGCCGCAGCCCGAGACAGGGGGCCAAAAACATGCAGTACTTC; CDR3: CGRSPRQGAKNMQYF
D: TRBD2; size: -; V: TRBV12-3/TRBV12-4; J: TRBJ2-1; DNA: TGTGCCTCCCTTGCTAGCGGGGGGGGGAACAATGAGCAGTTCTTC; CDR3: CASLASGGGNNEQFF
D: TRBD1; size: -; V: TRBV7-2; J: TRBJ2-4; DNA: TGTGCCAGCAGCTTAACCGGGACAGGGGGCGGCAAAAACATTCAGTACTTC; CDR3: CASSLTGTGGGKNIQYF
D: TRBD2; size: -; V: TRBV7-9; J: TRBJ2-1; DNA: TGTGCCAGCAGCTTATCGCCGGGACTAGCGGAGAGATACAATGAGCAGTTCTTC; CDR3: CASSLSPGLAERYNEQFF
D: TRBD1; size: -; V: TRBV11-3; J: TRBJ2-1; DNA: TGTGCCAGCACCAGCGGACAGGGCTCACGGGATGAGCAGTTCTTC; CDR3: CASTSGQGSRDEQFF
D: TRBD2; size: -; V: TRBV12-3/TRBV12-4; J: TRBJ2-7; DNA: TGTGCCAGCAGTCCCAACTTAGCGGGAGTGGACGAGCAGTACTTC; CDR3: CASSPNLAGVDEQYF
D: TRBD1; size: many; V: TRBV5-4; J: TRBJ1-2; DNA: TGTGCCACTAGGGGACAGGAAAACTATGGCTACACCTTC; CDR3: CATRGQENYGYTF
D: TRBD2; size: many; V: TRBV6-2/TRBV6-3; J: TRBJ2-3; DNA: TGTGCCAGCAGTCTCACCGGGACTAGCGGGAGGACAGATACGCAGTATTTT; CDR3: CASSLTGTSGRTDTQYF
D: -; size: once; V: TRBV7-8; J: TRBJ2-3; DNA: TGTGCCGGGAGCTTCGGGCGCCGTGGCGAAGATACCCAGTATTTT; CDR3: CAGSFGRRGEDTQYF
D: -; size: few; V: TRBV6-5; J: TRBJ2-6; DNA: TGTGCCAGCAGTTACTCAGTATCTGGGGCCAACGTCCTGACTTTC; CDR3: CASSYSVSGANVLTF
D: -; size: -; V: TRBV7-2; J: TRBJ2-5; DNA: TGTGCCAGCAGCTTGAGGAAGGGGGGGGTGGGAACCCAGTACTTC; CDR3: CASSLRKGGVGTQYF
D: -; size: many; V: TRBV12-3/TRBV12-4; J: TRBJ2-5; DNA: TGTGCCAGCAGTTTTTTAGTTTGGGAGACCCAGTACTTC; CDR3: CASSFLVWETQYF
D: TRBD1; size: -; V: TRBV6-1; J: TRBJ2-7; DNA: TGTGCCAGCAGTGCGATTCCGGGACAGGGCTTGGACGAGCAGTACTTC; CDR3: CASSAIPGQGLDEQYF
D: -; size: few; V: TRBV12-3/TRBV12-4; J: TRBJ2-5; DNA: TGTGCCAGCAGTTTTGGAGCCCCGAGGGTGGGGGGGACCCAGTACTTC; CDR3: CASSFGAPRVGGTQYF
D: -; size: once; V: TRBV27; J: TRBJ2-7; DNA: TGTGCCAGCAGTTTCTTTCTTTCCAGCTCCTACGAGCAGTACTTC; CDR3: CASSFFLSSSYEQYF
D: TRBD1; size: -; V: TRBV7-9; J: TRBJ2-7; DNA: TGTGCCAGCAGCTCCCCAGGACAGGCACAACAGGAGCAGTACTTC; CDR3: CASSSPGQAQQEQYF
D: TRBD1; size: -; V: TRBV11-2; J: TRBJ2-3; DNA: TGTGCCAGCAGCTTCGTACAGGGGGCAGATACGCAATATTTT; CDR3: CASSFVQGADTQYF
D: TRBD1; size: few; V: TRBV6-1; J: TRBJ1-2; DNA: TGTGCCAGCACAAAGCCACTAGGACAGGGGAAATATGGCTACACCTTC; CDR3: CASTKPLGQGKYGYTF
D: TRBD2; size: few; V: TRBV18; J: TRBJ2-1; DNA: TGTGCCAGCTCACAGGAGACTAGCGGGATATTGGATGAGCAGTTCTTC; CDR3: CASSQETSGILDEQFF
D: -; size: -; V: TRBV6-5; J: TRBJ2-7; DNA: TGTGCCAGCAGTTCCCCCTACGAGCAGTACTTC; CDR3: CASSSPYEQYF
D: TRBD2; size: -; V: TRBV25-1; J: TRBJ2-7; DNA: TGTGCCAGCAGCCAACCGGGACTAGCGGTTCCCGAGCAGTACTTC; CDR3: CASSQPGLAVPEQYF
D: -; size: many; V: TRBV6-1; J: TRBJ2-7; DNA: TGTGCCAGCAGTCCCGCGGGCACTGGGCAGTACTTC; CDR3: CASSPAGTGQYF
D: TRBD1; size: few; V: TRBV7-2; J: TRBJ2-3; DNA: TGTGCCAGCAGTAGACAGGGCGGAGATACGCAGTATTTT; CDR3: CASSRQGGDTQYF
D: TRBD2; size: -; V: TRBV6-2/TRBV6-3; J: TRBJ2-1; DNA: TGTGCCAGCAGTTTACCAGGACTAGCGGGAGGGGGCAATGAGCAGTTCTTC; CDR3: CASSLPGLAGGGNEQFF
D: -; size: medium-sized; V: TRBV12-3/TRBV12-4; J: TRBJ2-5; DNA: TGTGCCAGCAGTTTAGCGAACACCCGAACCCAGTACTTC; CDR3: CASSLANTRTQYF
D: -; size: large; V: TRBV24-1; J: TRBJ2-5; DNA: TGTGCCACCAGTGATTCCCCGCGTGAGACCCAGTACTTC; CDR3: CATSDSPRETQYF